This T cell receptor (beta chain) is drawn from a study of regulatory T cells in long-lasting Graves disease. Trimming pared 5 bases from V and 5 bases from J, leaving 13 bases between. This CDR3 contains 14 residues. Germline CDR1 and CDR2: MDHEN and SYDVKM. In this sample, this clonotype turned up once. The antigen remains undetermined. Time point in this sample: persistent/refractory GD, antithyroid drugs over 5 years with positive TRAb. PBMC-derived RNA was used for the TCR library. HTBI primers from iRepertoire and Arm-PCR of CDR3 regions yielded the TCR beta libraries. TCRdb independently ran MiXCR on the multiplex PCR reads; one entry per CDR3 protein. The sample contains roughly 400,000 distinct CDR3 sequences, over 20% of which appear only once. Study results and limitations: Reduced TCR diversity was observed in persistent Graves' patients versus newly diagnosed patients.

The sequence was collected from a female donor with Graves disease. The starting material was peripheral blood mononuclear cells (PBMCs), obtained when the disease was refractory, from a patient treated with antithyroid drugs. The chain uses TRBV28 and TRBJ2-1, with TRBD1 as a possible D gene (5 bases). This CDR3 reads CASSTPTVNNEQFF. For the CDR3, the DNA is TGTGCCAGCAGTACCCCGACAGTCAACAATGAGCAGTTCTTC. The full variable domain, in which reference TRBV28 and TRBJ2-1 provide the parts outside the CDR3, is DVKVTQSSRYLVKRTGEKVFLECVQDMDHENMFWYRQDPGLGLRLIYFSYDVKMKEKGDIPEGYSVSREKKERFSLILESASTNQTSMYLCASSTPTVNNEQFFGPGTRLTVL.